This entry concerns a single T cell receptor beta chain. The V gene's germline CDR1 is MNHEY and CDR2 SVGEGT. The CDR3 contains 16 residues. Trimming at V came to 2 bases and at J to 4 bases, leaving 10 bases not matched to a gene. This entry comes from a study of blood T cell repertoires in COVID-19. Whole-study context: The United States, Italy and Spain provided the acute and convalescent COVID-19 samples. The analysed material was cDNA or gDNA that came from T cells, B-cell-depleted T cells, or PBMCs.

Original methodology: Researchers report that nucleated cell counts were estimated from reference gene primer amplification. Sequencing used immunoSEQ multiplex PCR; TCRdb keeps in-frame clones, though not all of them. V and J calls and clone size are those listed in that table; D and trimming were worked out from the DNA. The data show around 300,000 clones, 75% to 90% seen once. The sequenced material came from peripheral blood. The clonotype originates from a man in his fifties or sixties with acute or convalescent COVID-19. The chain links TRBV6-2 or TRBV6-3 to TRBJ1-2; 7 bases match TRBD1. Here the CDR3 DNA reads TGTGCCAGCAGTTACGCCGACAGGGTGAGGGGCTATGGCTACACCTTC. Translated: CASSYADRVRGYGYTF.